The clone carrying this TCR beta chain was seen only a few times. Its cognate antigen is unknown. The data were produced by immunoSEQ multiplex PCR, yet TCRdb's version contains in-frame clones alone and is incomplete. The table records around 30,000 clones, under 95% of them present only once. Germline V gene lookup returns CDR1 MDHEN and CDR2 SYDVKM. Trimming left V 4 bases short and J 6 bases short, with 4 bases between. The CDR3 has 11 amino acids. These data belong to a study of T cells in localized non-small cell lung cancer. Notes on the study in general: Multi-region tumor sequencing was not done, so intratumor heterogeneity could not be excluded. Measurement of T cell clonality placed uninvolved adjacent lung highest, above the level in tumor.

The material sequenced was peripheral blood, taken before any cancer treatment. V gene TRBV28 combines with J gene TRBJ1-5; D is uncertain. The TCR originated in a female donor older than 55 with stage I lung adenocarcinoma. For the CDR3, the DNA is TGTGCCAGCAGTTCAAGTCAGCCCCAGCATTTT. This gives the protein CASSSSQPQHF. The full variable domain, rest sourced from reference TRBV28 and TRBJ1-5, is DVKVTQSSRYLVKRTGEKVFLECVQDMDHENMFWYRQDPGLGLRLIYFSYDVKMKEKGDIPEGYSVSREKKERFSLILESASTNQTSMYLCASSSSQPQHFGDGTRLSIL.